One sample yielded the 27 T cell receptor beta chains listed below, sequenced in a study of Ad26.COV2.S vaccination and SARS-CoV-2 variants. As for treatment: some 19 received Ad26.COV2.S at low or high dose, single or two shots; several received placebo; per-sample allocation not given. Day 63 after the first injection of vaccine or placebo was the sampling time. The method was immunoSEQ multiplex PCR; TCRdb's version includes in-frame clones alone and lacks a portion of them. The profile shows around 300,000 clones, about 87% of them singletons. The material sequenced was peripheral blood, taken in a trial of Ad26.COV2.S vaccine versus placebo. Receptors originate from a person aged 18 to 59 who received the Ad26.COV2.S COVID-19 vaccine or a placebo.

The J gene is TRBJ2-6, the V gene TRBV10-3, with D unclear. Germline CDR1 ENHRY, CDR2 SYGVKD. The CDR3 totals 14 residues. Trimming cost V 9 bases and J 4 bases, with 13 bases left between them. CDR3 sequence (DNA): TGTGCCATTCGCAAGAATGCCGGGGCCAACGTCCTGACTTTC. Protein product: CAIRKNAGANVLTF.

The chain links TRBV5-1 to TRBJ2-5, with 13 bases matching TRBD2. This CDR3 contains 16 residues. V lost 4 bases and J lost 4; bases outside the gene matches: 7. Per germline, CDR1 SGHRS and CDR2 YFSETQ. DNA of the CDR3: TGCGCCAGCAGCCCCGGGACTAGCGGGGATCGAGAGACCCAGTACTTC. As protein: CASSPGTSGDRETQYF. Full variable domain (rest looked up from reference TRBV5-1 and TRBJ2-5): KAGVTQTPRYLIKTRGQQVTLSCSPISGHRSVSWYQQTPGQGLQFLFEYFSETQRNKGNFPGRFSGRQFSNSRSEMNVSTLELGDSALYLCASSPGTSGDRETQYFGPGTRLLVL.

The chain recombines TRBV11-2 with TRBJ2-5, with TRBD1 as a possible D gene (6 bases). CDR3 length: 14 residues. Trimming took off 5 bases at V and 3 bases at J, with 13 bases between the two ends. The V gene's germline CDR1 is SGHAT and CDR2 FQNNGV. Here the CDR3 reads CASSDRGQKETQYF. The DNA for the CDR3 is TGTGCCAGCAGCGACCGCGGACAGAAAGAGACCCAGTACTTC.

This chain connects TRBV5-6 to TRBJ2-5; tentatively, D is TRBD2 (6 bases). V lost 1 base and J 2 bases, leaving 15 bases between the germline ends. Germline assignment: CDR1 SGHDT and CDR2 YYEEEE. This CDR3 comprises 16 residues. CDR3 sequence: CASSLLQGGRQETQYF. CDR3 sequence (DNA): TGTGCCAGCAGCTTGTTGCAGGGAGGAAGGCAAGAGACCCAGTACTTC.

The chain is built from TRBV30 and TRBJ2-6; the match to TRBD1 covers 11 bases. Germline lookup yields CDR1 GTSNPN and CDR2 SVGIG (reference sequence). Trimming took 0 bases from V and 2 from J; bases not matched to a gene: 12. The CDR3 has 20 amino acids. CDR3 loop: CAWSVGSGTGGLTGANVLTF. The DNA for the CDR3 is TGTGCCTGGAGTGTTGGCTCCGGGACAGGGGGGTTGACTGGGGCCAACGTCCTGACTTTC.

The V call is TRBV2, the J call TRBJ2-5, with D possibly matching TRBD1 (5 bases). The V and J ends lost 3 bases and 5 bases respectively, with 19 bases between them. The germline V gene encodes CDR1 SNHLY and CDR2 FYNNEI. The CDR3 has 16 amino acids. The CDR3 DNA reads TGTGCCAGCAGTGACGTGGACACCCCGGGTGGGGAGACCCAGTACTTC. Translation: CASSDVDTPGGETQYF.

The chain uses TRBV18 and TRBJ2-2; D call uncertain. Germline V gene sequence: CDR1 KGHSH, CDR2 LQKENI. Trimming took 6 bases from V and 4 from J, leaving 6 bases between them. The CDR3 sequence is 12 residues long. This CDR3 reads CASSLATGELFF. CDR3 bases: TGTGCCAGCTCCCTTGCCACCGGGGAGCTGTTTTTT. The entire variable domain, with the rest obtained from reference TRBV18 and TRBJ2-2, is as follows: NAGVMQNPRHLVRRRGQEARLRCSPMKGHSHVYWYRQLPEEGLKFMVYLQKENIIDESGMPKERFSAEFPKEGPSILRIQQVVRGDSAAYFCASSLATGELFFGEGSRLTVL.

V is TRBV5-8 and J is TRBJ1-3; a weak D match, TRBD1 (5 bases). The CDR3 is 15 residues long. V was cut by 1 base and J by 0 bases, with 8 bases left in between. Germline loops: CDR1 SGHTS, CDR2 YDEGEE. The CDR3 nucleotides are TGTGCCAGCAGCTTGACAGGCACCTCTGGAAACACCATATATTTT. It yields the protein CASSLTGTSGNTIYF. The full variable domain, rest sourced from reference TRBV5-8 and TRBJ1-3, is EAGVTQSPTHLIKTRGQQATLRCSPISGHTSVYWYQQALGLGLQFLLWYDEGEERNRGNFPPRFSGRQFPNYSSELNVNALELEDSALYLCASSLTGTSGNTIYFGEGSWLTVV.

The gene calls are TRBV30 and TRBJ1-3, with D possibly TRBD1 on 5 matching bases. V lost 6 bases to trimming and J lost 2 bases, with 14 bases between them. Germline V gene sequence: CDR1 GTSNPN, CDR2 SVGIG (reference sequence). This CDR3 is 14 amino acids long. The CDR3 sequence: CACPLGGAGNTIYF. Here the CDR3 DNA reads TGTGCCTGCCCGCTGGGGGGGGCTGGAAACACCATATATTTT.

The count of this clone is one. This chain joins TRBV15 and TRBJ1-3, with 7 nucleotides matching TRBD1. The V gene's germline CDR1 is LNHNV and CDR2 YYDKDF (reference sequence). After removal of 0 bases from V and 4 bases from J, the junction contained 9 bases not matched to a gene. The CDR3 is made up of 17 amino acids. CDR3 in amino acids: CATSRDVDRLTGNTIYF. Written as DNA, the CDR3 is TGTGCCACCAGCAGAGATGTGGACAGGTTAACGGGAAACACCATATATTTT.

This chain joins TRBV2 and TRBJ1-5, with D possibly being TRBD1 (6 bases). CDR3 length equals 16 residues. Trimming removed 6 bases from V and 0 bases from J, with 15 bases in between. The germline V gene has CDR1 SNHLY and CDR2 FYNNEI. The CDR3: CASSVDRTYSNQPQHF. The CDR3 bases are TGTGCCAGCAGCGTCGACAGGACTTATAGCAATCAGCCCCAGCATTTT.

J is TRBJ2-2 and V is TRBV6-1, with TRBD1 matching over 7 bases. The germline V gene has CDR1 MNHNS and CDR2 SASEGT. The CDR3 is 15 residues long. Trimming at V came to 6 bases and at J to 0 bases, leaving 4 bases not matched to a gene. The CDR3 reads CASSTGTANTGELFF. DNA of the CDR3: TGTGCCAGCAGCACCGGGACAGCGAACACCGGGGAGCTGTTTTTT.

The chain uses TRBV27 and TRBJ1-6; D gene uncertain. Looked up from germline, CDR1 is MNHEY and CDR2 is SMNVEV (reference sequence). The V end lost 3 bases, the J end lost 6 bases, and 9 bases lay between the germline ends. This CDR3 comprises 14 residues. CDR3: CASSFGVPNSPLHF. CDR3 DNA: TGTGCCAGCAGTTTCGGGGTTCCTAATTCACCCCTCCACTTT.

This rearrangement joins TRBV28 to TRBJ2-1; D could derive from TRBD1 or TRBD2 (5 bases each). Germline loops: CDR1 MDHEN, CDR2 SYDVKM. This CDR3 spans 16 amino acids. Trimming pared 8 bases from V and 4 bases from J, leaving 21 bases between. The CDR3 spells CASSPPGRREYNEQFF. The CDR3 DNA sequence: TGTGCCAGCTCACCTCCGGGACGTAGAGAATACAATGAGCAGTTCTTC.

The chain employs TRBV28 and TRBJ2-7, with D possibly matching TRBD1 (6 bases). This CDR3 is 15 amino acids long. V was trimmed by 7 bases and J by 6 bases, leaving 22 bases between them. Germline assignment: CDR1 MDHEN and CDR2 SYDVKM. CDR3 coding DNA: TGTGCCAGCACCAAGCCCCACACAGGGTGGGGCGAGCAGTACTTC. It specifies CASTKPHTGWGEQYF.

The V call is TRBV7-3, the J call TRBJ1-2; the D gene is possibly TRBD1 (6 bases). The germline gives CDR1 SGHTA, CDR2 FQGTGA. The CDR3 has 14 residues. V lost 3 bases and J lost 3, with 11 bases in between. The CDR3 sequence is CASSFQGSDYGYTF. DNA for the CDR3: TGTGCCAGCAGCTTTCAGGGGTCGGACTATGGCTACACCTTC.

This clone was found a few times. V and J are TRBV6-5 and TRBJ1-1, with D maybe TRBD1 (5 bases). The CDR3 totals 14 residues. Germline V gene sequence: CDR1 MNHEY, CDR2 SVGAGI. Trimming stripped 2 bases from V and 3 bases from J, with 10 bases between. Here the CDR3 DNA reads TGTGCCAGCAGTTACGGTTGGGGGGACACTGAAGCTTTCTTT. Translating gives CASSYGWGDTEAFF.

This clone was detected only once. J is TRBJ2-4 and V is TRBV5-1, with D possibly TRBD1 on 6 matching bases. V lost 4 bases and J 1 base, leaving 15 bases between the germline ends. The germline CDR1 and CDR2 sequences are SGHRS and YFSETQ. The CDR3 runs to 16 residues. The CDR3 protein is CASSPEGHGAKNIQYF. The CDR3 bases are TGCGCCAGCAGCCCCGAGGGACACGGGGCCAAAAACATTCAGTACTTC.

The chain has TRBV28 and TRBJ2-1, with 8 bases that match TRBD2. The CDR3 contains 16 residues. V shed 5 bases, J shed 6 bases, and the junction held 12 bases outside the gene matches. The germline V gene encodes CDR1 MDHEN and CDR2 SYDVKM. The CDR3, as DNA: TGTGCCAGCAGTCCCCCCGGACTAGCTTCTATCAATGAGCAGTTCTTC. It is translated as CASSPPGLASINEQFF.

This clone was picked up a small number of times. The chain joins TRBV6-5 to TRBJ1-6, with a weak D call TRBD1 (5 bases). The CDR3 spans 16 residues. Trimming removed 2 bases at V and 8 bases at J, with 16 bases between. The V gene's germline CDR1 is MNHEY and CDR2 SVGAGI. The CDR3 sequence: CASSYSWGREDSPLHF. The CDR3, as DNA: TGTGCCAGCAGTTACAGTTGGGGACGGGAAGATTCACCCCTCCACTTT.

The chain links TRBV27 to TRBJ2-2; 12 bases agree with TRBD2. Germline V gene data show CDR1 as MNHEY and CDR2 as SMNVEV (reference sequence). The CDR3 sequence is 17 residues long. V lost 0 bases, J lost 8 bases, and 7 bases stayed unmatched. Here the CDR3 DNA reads TGTGCCAGCAGTTTATCAGTCCTAGCGGGAGGGAGAGGGGAGCTGTTTTTT. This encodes CASSLSVLAGGRGELFF.

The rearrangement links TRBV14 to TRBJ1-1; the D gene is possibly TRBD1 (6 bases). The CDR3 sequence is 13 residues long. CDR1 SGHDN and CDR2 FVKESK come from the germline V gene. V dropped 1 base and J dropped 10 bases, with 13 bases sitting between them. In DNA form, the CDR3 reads TGTGCCAGCAGCCAAGGAGGGGGGCCGGGAGCTTTCTTT. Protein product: CASSQGGGPGAFF.

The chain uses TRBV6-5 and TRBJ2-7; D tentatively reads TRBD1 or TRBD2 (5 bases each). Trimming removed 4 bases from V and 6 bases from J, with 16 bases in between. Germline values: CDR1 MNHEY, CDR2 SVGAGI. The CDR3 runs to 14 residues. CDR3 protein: CASSSVPGAGEQYF. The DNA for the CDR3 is TGTGCCAGCAGTTCAGTTCCTGGGGCGGGCGAGCAGTACTTC.

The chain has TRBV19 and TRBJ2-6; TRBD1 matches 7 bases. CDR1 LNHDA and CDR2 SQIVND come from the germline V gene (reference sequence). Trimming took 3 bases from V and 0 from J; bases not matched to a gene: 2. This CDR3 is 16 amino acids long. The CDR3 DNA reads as TGTGCCAGTAGTATCTGGGACAGCTCTGGGGCCAACGTCCTGACTTTC. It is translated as CASSIWDSSGANVLTF.

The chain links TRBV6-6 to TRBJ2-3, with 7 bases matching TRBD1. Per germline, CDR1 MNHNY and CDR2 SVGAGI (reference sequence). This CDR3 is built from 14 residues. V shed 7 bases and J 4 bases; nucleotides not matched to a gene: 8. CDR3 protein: CASTDQGVADTQYF. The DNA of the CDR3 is TGTGCCAGCACCGATCAGGGGGTGGCAGATACGCAGTATTTT.

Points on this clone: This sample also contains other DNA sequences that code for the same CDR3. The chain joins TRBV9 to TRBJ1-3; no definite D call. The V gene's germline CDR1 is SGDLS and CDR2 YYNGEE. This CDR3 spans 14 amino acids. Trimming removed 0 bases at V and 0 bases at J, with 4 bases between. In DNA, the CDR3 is TGTGCCAGCAGCGTAGAGCACTCTGGAAACACCATATATTTT. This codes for CASSVEHSGNTIYF.

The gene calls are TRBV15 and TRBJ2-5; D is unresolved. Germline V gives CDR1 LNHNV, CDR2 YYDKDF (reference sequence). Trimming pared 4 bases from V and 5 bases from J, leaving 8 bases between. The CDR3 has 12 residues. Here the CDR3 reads CATSTERETQYF. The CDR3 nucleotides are TGTGCCACCAGCACAGAGAGGGAGACCCAGTACTTC.